This TCR beta chain was observed in a study of CD8 T cells in ankylosing spondylitis. This CDR3 comprises 15 residues. V shed 4 bases and J shed 5 bases, with 15 bases lying between them. Germline CDR1 reads MGHRA; CDR2 reads YSYEKL. Whole-study findings and limits: Matched ankylosing spondylitis synovial fluid reportedly showed significant enrichment of disease-linked clones. Relatively rare in peripheral blood, disease-linked clones were also CD8+. Previous work reported some of these motif variants in the synovial fluid and blood of reactive arthritis.

Worth noting for this clonotype: The antigen is unknown.

It was by quantitative 5'-RACE with molecular barcodes that TCR beta libraries were made. MiXCR, applied by TCRdb to the 5' RACE reads, yields one record per CDR3 protein. Of 310,000 or so distinct CDR3 sequences in the sample, 20% are singletons; the top ten hold 7.5% to 9.5%. The V and J genes are TRBV4-1 and TRBJ2-4, with D hard to call. The TCR sequence derives from a male donor with ankylosing spondylitis or in good health (not recorded which). The sequenced material came from blood, either unsorted or a sorted T cell fraction (not recorded which). The CDR3, as DNA: TGCGCCAGCAGCCTTAACCCCGGTAGGGAAAACATTCAGTACTTC. Amino acids: CASSLNPGRENIQYF.